This section outlines one TCR beta chain sequence together with its context. Its antigen has not been determined. One base away there is no much larger clone; base qualities are not given. The data are from a study of blood T cell repertoires in COVID-19 (dated by TCRdb to the early 2020s). Background on the whole study: The collaborator samples originated in the United States, Italy and Spain and spanned the acute and convalescent phases of COVID-19. Where available, HLA class I and class II types were taken from metadata supplied by the sample provider and were not determined by assay-based typing. The prospective study material was composed of cDNA or gDNA derived from T cells, B-cell-depleted T cells, or PBMCs. Samples were obtained from the ongoing ImmuneRACE study (first 160 participants) and from over 1,000 subjects provided by 6 global collaborators. The repertoires were released in a freely available public database intended as a resource for research on the immune response to SARS-CoV-2. Deeply sampled blood TCRbeta repertoires from subjects exposed to, actively infected with, or recovered from COVID-19 were included in the dataset. Sample metadata almost always included a de-identified subject ID, COVID-19 status, age in years and sex. The paper as a whole reports these results and caveats: The amount of clinical and demographic metadata varied by source and participant and was provided uncurated.

TCRbeta CDR3 regions were amplified from genomic DNA using the immunoSEQ Assay, a bias-controlled multiplex PCR. On the authors' methods: Within the assay, amplification of reference gene primers was used to estimate how many nucleated cells each sample contained. Sequence reads were collapsed and filtered to measure the absolute abundance of every unique TCRbeta CDR3 rearrangement. Productive Simpson clonality was computed per sample as the square root of Simpson's diversity index over productive rearrangements. TCRdb carries this immuneACCESS record with in-frame sequences only. Its versions omit some clonotypes, under half of them owing to an unresolved V gene in the studies checked, with the rest unexplained. The DNA was the basis for D and trimming; V, J and clone size are from that table. Counted in this sample were about 130,000 clones; about 81% of them appeared once. The ten largest clones add up to approximately 18% of the sample.

One collaborating source in Seattle enrolled patients while the patients were actively infected and followed the patients over time throughout the course of disease. Each collaborating institution followed its own protocols to collect whole blood in K2EDTA tubes. Collaborator samples were shipped for TCRbeta analysis as frozen whole blood, isolated PBMCs, or DNA extracted from either sample type. The CDR3 spans 14 residues, from the cysteine through the phenylalanine. The only DNA kept is the CDR3, 42 bases in frame from the first base. Via the germline V gene, CDR1 is SGHVS and CDR2 FQNEAQ. V and J lose 4 bases and 7 bases, and a span of 11 bases separates them.

The clonotype was recovered from a man in his thirties or forties with COVID-19, enrolled during active disease. The sequencing input was peripheral blood. This chain joins TRBV7-8 to TRBJ1-6; 5 matching bases give a weak D call of TRBD1. DNA sequence: TGTGCCAGCAGCTCTCAGGGCTACAATTCACCCCTCCACTTT. It encodes CASSSQGYNSPLHF. The entire variable domain, with the stretches around the CDR3 drawn from the reference TRBV7-8 and TRBJ1-6 proteins, is GAGVSQSPRYKVAKRGQDVALRCDPISGHVSLFWYQQALGQGPEFLTYFQNEAQLDKSGLPSDRFFAERPEGSVSTLKIQRTQQEDSAVYLCASSSQGYNSPLHFGNGTRLTVT.